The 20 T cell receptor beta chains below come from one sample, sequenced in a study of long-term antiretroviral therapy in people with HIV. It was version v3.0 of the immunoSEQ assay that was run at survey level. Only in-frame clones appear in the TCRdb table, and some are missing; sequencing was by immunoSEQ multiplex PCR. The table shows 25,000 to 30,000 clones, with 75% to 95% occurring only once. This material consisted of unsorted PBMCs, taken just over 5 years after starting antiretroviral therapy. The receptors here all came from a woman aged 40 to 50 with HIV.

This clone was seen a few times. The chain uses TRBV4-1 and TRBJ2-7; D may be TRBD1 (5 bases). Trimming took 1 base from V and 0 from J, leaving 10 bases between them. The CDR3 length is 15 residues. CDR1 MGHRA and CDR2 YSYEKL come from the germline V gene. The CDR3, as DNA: TGCGCCAGCAGCCAAGCGACAGATTCCTCCTACGAGCAGTACTTC. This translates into CASSQATDSSYEQYF.

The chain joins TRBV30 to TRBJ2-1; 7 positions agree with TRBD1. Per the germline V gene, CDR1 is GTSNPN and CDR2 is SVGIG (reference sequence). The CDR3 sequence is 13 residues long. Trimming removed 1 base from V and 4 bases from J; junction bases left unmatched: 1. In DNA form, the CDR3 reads TGTGCCTGGAGTGGACAGGGTTACAATGAGCAGTTCTTC. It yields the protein CAWSGQGYNEQFF. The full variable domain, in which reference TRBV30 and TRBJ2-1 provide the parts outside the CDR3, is SQTIHQWPATLVQPVGSPLSLECTVEGTSNPNLYWYRQAAGRGLQLLFYSVGIGQISSEVPQNLSASRPQDRQFILSSKKLLLSDSGFYLCAWSGQGYNEQFFGPGTRLTVL.

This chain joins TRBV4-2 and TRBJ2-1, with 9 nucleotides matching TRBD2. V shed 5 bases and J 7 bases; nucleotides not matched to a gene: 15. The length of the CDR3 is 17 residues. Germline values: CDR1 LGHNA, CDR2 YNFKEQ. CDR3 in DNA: TGTGCCAGCAGCTTAAGCACCCAGCGGGAGGTTAGGAATGAGCAGTTCTTC. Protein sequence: CASSLSTQREVRNEQFF.

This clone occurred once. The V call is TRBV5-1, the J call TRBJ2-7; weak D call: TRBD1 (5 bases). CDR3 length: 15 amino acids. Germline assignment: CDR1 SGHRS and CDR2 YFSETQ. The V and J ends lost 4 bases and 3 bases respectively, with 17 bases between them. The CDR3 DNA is TGCGCCAGCAGCCCGCGTTGGGGCAAAGGCTACGAGCAGTACTTC. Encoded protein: CASSPRWGKGYEQYF.

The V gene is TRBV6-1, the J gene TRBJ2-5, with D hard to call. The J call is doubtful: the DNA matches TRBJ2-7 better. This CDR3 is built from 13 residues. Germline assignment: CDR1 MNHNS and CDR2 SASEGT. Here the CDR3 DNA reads TGTGCCAGCAGGGTCGAAAGCTCCTACGAGCAGTACTTC. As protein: CASRVESSYEQYF.

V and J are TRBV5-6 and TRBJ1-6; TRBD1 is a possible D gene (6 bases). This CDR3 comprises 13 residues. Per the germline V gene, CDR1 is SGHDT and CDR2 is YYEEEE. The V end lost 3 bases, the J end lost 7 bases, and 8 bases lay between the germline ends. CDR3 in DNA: TGTGCCAGCAGCTGGCAGGGGAATTCACCCCTCCACTTT. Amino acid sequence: CASSWQGNSPLHF.

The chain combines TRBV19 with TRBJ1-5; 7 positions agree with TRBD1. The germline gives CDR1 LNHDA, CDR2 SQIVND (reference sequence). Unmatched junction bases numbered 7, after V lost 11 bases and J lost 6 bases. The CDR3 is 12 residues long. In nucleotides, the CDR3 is TGTGCCGGGGGGACAGCAGGTCAGCCCCAGCATTTT. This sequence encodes CAGGTAGQPQHF.

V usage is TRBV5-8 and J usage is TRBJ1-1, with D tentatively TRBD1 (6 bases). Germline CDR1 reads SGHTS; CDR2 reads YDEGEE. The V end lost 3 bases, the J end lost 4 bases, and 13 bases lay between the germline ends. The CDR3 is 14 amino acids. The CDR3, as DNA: TGTGCCAGCAGCTCACAGGGACTGGGCACTGAAGCTTTCTTT. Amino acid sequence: CASSSQGLGTEAFF.

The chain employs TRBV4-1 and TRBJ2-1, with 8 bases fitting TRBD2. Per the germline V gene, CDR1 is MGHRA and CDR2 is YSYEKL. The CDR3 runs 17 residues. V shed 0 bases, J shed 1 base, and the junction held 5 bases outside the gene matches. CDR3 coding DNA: TGCGCCAGCAGCCAAGATCGGGGCGGGAGGTCCTACAATGAGCAGTTCTTC. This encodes CASSQDRGGRSYNEQFF.

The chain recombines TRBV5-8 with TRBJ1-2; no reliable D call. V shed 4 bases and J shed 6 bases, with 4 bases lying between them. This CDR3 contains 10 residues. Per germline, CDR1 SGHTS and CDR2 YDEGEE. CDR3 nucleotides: TGTGCCAGCAGCCCACATGGCTACACCTTC. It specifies CASSPHGYTF.

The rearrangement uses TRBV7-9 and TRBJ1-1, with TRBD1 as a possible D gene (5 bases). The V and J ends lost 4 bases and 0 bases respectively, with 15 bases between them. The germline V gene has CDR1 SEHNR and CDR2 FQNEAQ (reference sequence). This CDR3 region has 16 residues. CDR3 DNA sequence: TGTGCCAGCAGCTCCTCCGACAGCCTAATGAACACTGAAGCTTTCTTT. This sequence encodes CASSSSDSLMNTEAFF.

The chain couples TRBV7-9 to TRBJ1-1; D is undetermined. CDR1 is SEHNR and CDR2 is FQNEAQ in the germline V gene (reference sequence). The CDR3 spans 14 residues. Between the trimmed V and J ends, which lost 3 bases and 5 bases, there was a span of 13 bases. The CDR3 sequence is CASSLSGVVTEAFF. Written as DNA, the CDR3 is TGTGCCAGCAGCTTGTCGGGTGTGGTAACTGAAGCTTTCTTT.

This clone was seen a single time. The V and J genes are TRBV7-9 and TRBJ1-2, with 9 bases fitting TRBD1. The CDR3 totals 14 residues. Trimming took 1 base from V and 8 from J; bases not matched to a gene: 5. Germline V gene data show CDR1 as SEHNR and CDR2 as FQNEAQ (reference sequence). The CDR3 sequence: CASSLGGTGIGYTF. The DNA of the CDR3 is TGTGCCAGCAGCTTAGGTGGGACAGGGATCGGCTACACCTTC.

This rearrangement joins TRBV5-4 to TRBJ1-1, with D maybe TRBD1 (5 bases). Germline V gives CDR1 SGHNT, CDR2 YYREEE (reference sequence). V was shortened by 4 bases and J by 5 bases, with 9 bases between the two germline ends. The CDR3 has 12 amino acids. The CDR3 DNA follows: TGTGCCAGCAGCCACCAGGGTACTGAAGCTTTCTTT. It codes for CASSHQGTEAFF.

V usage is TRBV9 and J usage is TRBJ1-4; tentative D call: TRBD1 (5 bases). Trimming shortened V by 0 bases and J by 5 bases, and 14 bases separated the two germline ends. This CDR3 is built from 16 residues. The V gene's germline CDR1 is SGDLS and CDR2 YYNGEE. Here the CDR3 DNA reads TGTGCCAGCAGCGTAGGAGAGGGGTCCTTCAATGAAAAACTGTTTTTT. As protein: CASSVGEGSFNEKLFF.

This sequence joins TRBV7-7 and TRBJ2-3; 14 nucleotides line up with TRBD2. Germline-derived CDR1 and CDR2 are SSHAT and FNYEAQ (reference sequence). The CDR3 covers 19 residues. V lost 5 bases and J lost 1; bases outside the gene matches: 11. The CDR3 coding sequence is TGTGCCAGCAGCCCCGGGGGACTAGCGGGAGTTGGTGGCACAGATACGCAGTATTTT. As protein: CASSPGGLAGVGGTDTQYF.

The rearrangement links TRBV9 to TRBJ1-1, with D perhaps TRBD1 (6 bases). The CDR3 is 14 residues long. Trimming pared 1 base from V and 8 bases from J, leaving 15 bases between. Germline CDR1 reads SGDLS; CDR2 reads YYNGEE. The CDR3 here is CASSVSAGVKEAFF. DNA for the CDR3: TGTGCCAGCAGCGTATCGGCAGGGGTCAAAGAAGCTTTCTTT.

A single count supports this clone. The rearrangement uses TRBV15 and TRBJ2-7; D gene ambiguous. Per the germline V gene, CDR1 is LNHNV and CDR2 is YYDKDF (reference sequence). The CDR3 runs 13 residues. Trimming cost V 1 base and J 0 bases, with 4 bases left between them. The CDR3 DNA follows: TGTGCCACCAGCAGAGGCCACTCCTACGAGCAGTACTTC. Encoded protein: CATSRGHSYEQYF.

CDR3 DNA sequence: TGTGCCAGCAAACAGGGGGGGAGCAATCAGCCCCAGCATTTT. Its translation: CASKQGGSNQPQHF. The chain carries TRBV7-2 and TRBJ1-5; 8 bases line up with TRBD1. Trimming cost V 7 bases and J 1 base; bases outside gene matches: 3. The CDR3 extends over 14 amino acids. From germline, CDR1 is SGHTA and CDR2 FQGNSA.

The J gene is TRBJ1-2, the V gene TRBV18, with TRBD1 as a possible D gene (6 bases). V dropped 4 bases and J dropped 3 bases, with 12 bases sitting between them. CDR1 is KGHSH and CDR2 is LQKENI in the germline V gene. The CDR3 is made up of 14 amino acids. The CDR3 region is CASSLQGRDYGYTF. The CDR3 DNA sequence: TGTGCCAGCTCACTTCAGGGGAGAGACTATGGCTACACCTTC.